The next 4 T cell receptor beta chains were all read from a single sample in a study of CD8+CD57+ T cells in acquired aplastic anemia. Flow cytometry had shown expanded CD8+CD57+ cells in the patients chosen for sequencing. Profiles of TCR beta VDJ and CDR3 were generated from a genomic DNA template. TCRdb ran MiXCR on the reads and lists one entry per CDR3 protein. Seen here are a few hundred thousand distinct CDR3 sequences, about half observed once, and the top ten hold 20%. Sequenced material: sorted CD4+, CD8+, or CD8+CD57+ T cells (not recorded which) from PBMCs. The receptors stem from a human donor with aplastic anemia.

This clonotype was observed a handful of times. The CDR3 spells CASSDYEDRSGSTEAFF. Here the CDR3 DNA reads TGTGCCAGCAGTGATTACGAGGACAGAAGTGGTTCCACTGAAGCTTTCTTT. The rearrangement links TRBV25-1 to TRBJ1-1, with D perhaps matching TRBD1 (6 bases). The CDR3 runs 17 residues. Germline loops: CDR1 MGHDK, CDR2 SYGVNS. The ends were cut back, 3 bases at V and 4 bases at J, with 21 bases in the middle.

This chain joins TRBV12-3 or TRBV12-4 and TRBJ2-7; weak D call: TRBD1 (9 bases). This CDR3 contains 16 residues. Deletions cut 5 bases from V and 3 bases from J, with 20 bases between. In nucleotides, the CDR3 is TGTGCCAGCAGTGAAGCGGGGGACAGGGCCGGCTACGAGCAGTACTTC. This encodes CASSEAGDRAGYEQYF.

This chain joins TRBV7-2 and TRBJ2-5; 13 positions match TRBD2. This CDR3 region has 16 residues. V lost 5 bases to trimming and J lost 2 bases; unmatched junction nucleotides: 5. The germline CDR1 and CDR2 sequences are SGHTA and FQGNSA. In DNA form, the CDR3 reads TGTGCCAGCAGCATACGGACTAGCGGGGGACAAGAGACCCAGTACTTC. Its protein is CASSIRTSGGQETQYF.

At least ten counts were recorded for this clonotype. The chain carries TRBV19 and TRBJ1-1, with TRBD1 as a possible D gene (5 bases). The V end was cut by 7 bases, the J end by 2 bases, with 20 bases between. The CDR3 runs to 16 residues. In germline, CDR1 is LNHDA, CDR2 SQIVND (reference sequence). The CDR3 sequence is CASKHQGLGKNTEAFF. Here the CDR3 DNA reads TGTGCCAGTAAACATCAGGGTTTGGGCAAAAACACTGAAGCTTTCTTT.